A selection of T cell receptor beta chains follows, all from one sample in a study of T cell responses to AZD1222 COVID-19 vaccine. Libraries were prepared by immunoSEQ multiplex PCR; TCRdb keeps only in-frame clonotypes and omits some of them. The sample lists 90,000 to 150,000 clones; 85% to 90% were seen once. The sample was peripheral blood, taken 28 days after the second AZD1222 dose. Every receptor here comes from an adult who received the AZD1222 COVID-19 vaccine. The CDR3 runs from the conserved cysteine through the conserved F or W.

j_gene | v_gene | CDR3aa
TRBJ2-3 | TRBV11-2 | CASSRGHRDPFTDTQYF
TRBJ1-1 | TRBV20-1 | CSASESNTEAFF
TRBJ2-5 | TRBV7-7 | CASSAQDRGEETQYF
TRBJ1-2 | TRBV5-6 | CASSPWRANYGYTF
TRBJ2-7 | TRBV24-1 | CATSDTGTGGYEQYF
TRBJ1-4 | TRBV28 | CASCDRSMGEKLFF
TRBJ1-2 | TRBV6-5 | CASSSGGPTNYGYTF
TRBJ1-1 | TRBV4-1 | CASSQTRHGGTEAFF
TRBJ2-1 | TRBV25-1 | CASSESRASSYNEQFF
TRBJ2-7 | TRBV27 | CASSSWGPGQGTYEQYF
TRBJ2-7 | TRBV4-1 | CASSPPPGTSGRPYEQYF
TRBJ1-1 | TRBV5-6 | CASSPDGFTAFF
TRBJ2-3 | TRBV2 | CASRAGQGTDTQYF
TRBJ2-3 | TRBV11-3 | CASSSGTGVPDTQYF
TRBJ2-7 | TRBV3-1/TRBV3-2 | CASSPVEEQAYEQYF
TRBJ1-4 | TRBV3-1/TRBV3-2 | CASSQTNRGLGEKLFF
TRBJ1-3 | TRBV19 | CASNRATGNTIYF
TRBJ1-2 | TRBV28 | CASSLQNGRSGYTF
TRBJ2-1 | TRBV5-4 | CASSLAGPNEQFF
TRBJ2-7 | TRBV7-8 | CASSFSPTGVLEQYF
TRBJ2-3 | TRBV7-2 | CASGSLGLDTQYF
TRBJ2-3 | TRBV29-1 | CSVQKTADTQYF
TRBJ1-1 | TRBV16 | CASSQDLNTEAFF
TRBJ1-6 | TRBV14 | CASSQDLGGLPPTHYNSPLHF
TRBJ2-1 | TRBV7-8 | CASSPGLAGGLSYNEQFF
TRBJ2-7 | TRBV7-2 | CASSLGGQGPSWGEQYF
TRBJ1-5 | TRBV28 | CASSFSREVTQPQHF
TRBJ1-1 | TRBV2 | CASSLQGEAFF
TRBJ1-2 | TRBV2 | CASRTRVLPIYGYTF
TRBJ2-7 | TRBV27 | CASSLADGEITYEQYF
TRBJ1-2 | TRBV20-1 | CSARVQGRYTF
TRBJ2-7 | TRBV28 | CASSPRASGRFEQYF
TRBJ2-3 | TRBV7-9 | CATEWGWGTDTQYF
TRBJ1-1 | TRBV11-3 | CASSKGRGGTEAFF
TRBJ1-4 | TRBV2 | CATPAGGPNEKLFF
TRBJ2-3 | TRBV19 | CASSIRLRGADTQYF
TRBJ2-1 | TRBV14 | CASSQEGGTRYNEQFF